This T cell receptor (beta chain) derives from a study of early T cells in non-severe SARS-CoV-2 infection. In the study overall: Sequencing targeted bulk RNA from unsorted whole blood, leaving chains unpaired. Study findings and constraints: The VDJdb matching leaned toward anti-spike CD8 responses and overlooked private and CD4 specificities.

This clonotype has just a few counts. Its antigen is currently unknown. Researchers attached unique molecular identifiers to individual cDNA molecules. TCRdb itself ran the 5' RACE reads through MiXCR, one entry per CDR3 protein. The profile shows roughly 69,000 distinct CDR3 sequences, 9% to 10% of them singletons. The sample consisted of whole blood, taken at baseline. The TCR sequence derives from an adult who was a healthcare worker with PCR-confirmed SARS-CoV-2 infection or an uninfected control (not recorded which).

The CDR3 loop is CSVEASGMGSYEQFF. CDR3 DNA sequence: TGCAGCGTTGAGGCTAGCGGGATGGGTAGCTATGAGCAGTTCTTC. J is TRBJ2-1 and V is TRBV29-1, with TRBD2 identical over 9 bases. This CDR3 has 15 amino acids. The germline gives CDR1 SQVTM, CDR2 ANQGSEA. V lost 3 bases and J lost 8; bases outside the gene matches: 11.